The clone carrying this T cell receptor beta chain occurred once. Its antigen is undetermined. The data were obtained in a study of Graves' ophthalmopathy and Graves' hyperthyroidism. Exclusion criteria comprised other autoimmune diseases, uncontrolled infections, pregnancy or lactation in patients. Serum thyroxine and TRAb, along with clinical symptoms, thyroid ultrasound and orbital computed tomography, were what diagnosis relied on. Germline CDR1 SGHNT, CDR2 YYREEE (reference sequence). Trimming cost V 5 bases and J 0 bases; bases outside gene matches: 6. The CDR3 runs to 16 residues. RNA transcripts yielded amplified TCR beta CDR3 regions. Amplification began with first-round RT-PCR using HTBI primers, then second-round multiplex PCR was performed. TCRdb used MiXCR to reprocess the multiplex PCR reads, holding one entry per CDR3 protein. Of 340,000 or so distinct CDR3 sequences listed, roughly 17% are singletons.

Study conclusions and caveats: Clonotypes were expanded in thyroid at above 0.001 frequency, and most also appeared in blood.

This TCR was recovered from an adult man with Graves' ophthalmopathy. The chain combines TRBV5-4 with TRBJ2-5; TRBD2 agrees at 11 bases. Specimen: peripheral blood. The CDR3 spells CASSPWTSGHQETQYF. The CDR3 bases are TGTGCCAGCAGTCCTTGGACTAGCGGGCACCAAGAGACCCAGTACTTC.